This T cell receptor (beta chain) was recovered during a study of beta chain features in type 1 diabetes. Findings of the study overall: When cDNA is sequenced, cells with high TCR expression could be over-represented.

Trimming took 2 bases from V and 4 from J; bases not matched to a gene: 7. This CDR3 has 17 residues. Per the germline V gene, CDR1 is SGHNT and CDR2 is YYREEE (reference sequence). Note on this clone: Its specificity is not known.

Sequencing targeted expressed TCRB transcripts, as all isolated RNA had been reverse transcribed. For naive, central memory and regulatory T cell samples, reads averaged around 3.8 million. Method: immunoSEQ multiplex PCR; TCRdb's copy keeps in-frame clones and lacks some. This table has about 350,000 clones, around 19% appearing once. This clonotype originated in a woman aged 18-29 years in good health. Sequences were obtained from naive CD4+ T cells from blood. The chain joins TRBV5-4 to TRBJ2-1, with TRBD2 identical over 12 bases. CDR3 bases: TGTGCCAGCAGCTTACACCGAGGGACTAGCGGGTACAATGAGCAGTTCTTC. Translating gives CASSLHRGTSGYNEQFF.